One sample yielded the 32 T cell receptor beta chains listed below, sequenced in a study of shared clonotypes between healthy human individuals. Only in-frame clones appear in the TCRdb table, and some are missing; sequencing was by immunoSEQ multiplex PCR. The sample holds more than 500,000 clones, about 95% seen once. The naive CD8 subset, CD45RO-negative cells positively selected for CCR7, excluded terminally differentiated effector memory CD45RA+ cells. Material: naive CD8+ T cells sorted from blood. The receptors stem from a young woman in good health.

The chain links TRBV28 to TRBJ2-7; D is unresolved. Per germline, CDR1 MDHEN and CDR2 SYDVKM. V was clipped by 1 base and J by 6 bases, with 13 bases between them. The CDR3 is 14 residues long. DNA for the CDR3: TGTGCCAGCAGTTTATTACCTGCCCCGTCCGAGCAGTACTTC. Residues: CASSLLPAPSEQYF.

The chain joins TRBV5-4 to TRBJ2-1; 12 nucleotides agree with TRBD2. With 0 bases clipped from V and 3 bases from J, the junction kept 7 bases outside the gene matches. The germline gives CDR1 SGHNT, CDR2 YYREEE (reference sequence). The CDR3 contains 18 residues. The CDR3 coding sequence is TGTGCCAGCAGCTTGGGCCTAGCGGGAGGGCCGGGCTACAATGAGCAGTTCTTC. Its translation is CASSLGLAGGPGYNEQFF.

The chain carries TRBV7-9 and TRBJ2-5; 9 bases are shared with TRBD2. This CDR3 region has 15 residues. Trimming took 4 bases from V and 1 from J; bases not matched to a gene: 4. Germline V gives CDR1 SEHNR, CDR2 FQNEAQ (reference sequence). The CDR3 nucleotides read TGTGCCAGCAGCTCCGGGACTAGCATCCAAGAGACCCAGTACTTC. Protein sequence: CASSSGTSIQETQYF.

The V gene is TRBV19, the J gene TRBJ1-1; a weak D match, TRBD1 (5 bases). The ends were cut back, 1 base at V and 3 bases at J, with 9 bases in the middle. This CDR3 contains 14 residues. Germline V gene data show CDR1 as LNHDA and CDR2 as SQIVND (reference sequence). CDR3 sequence (DNA): TGTGCCAGTAGTATAGCTGGGGGGGACACTGAAGCTTTCTTT. Translating it yields CASSIAGGDTEAFF.

CDR3 sequence: CASSLPGSYNEQFF. Written as DNA, the CDR3 is TGTGCCAGCAGTTTACCGGGATCCTACAATGAGCAGTTCTTC. This chain uses TRBV27 with TRBJ2-1, with a tentative D call TRBD2 (5 bases). Germline-derived CDR1 and CDR2 are MNHEY and SMNVEV (reference sequence). The CDR3 covers 14 residues. Deletions cut 2 bases from V and 1 base from J, with 6 bases between.

This sequence joins TRBV25-1 and TRBJ2-7; weak D call: TRBD2 (5 bases). The CDR3 covers 15 residues. V lost 0 bases to trimming and J lost 5 bases, with 14 bases between them. Germline V gene lookup returns CDR1 MGHDK and CDR2 SYGVNS. CDR3 loop: CASSEYGRRYDEQYF. CDR3 coding DNA: TGTGCCAGCAGTGAATATGGCAGGAGGTATGACGAGCAGTACTTC.

This clone occurred once. The V gene is TRBV5-1, the J gene TRBJ2-2; D remains unclear. CDR3 length: 13 residues. Germline V gene sequence: CDR1 SGHRS, CDR2 YFSETQ. Deletions cut 6 bases from V and 7 bases from J, with 13 bases between. The CDR3, as DNA: TGCGCCAGCACACTATCGGTCGGCGGGGAGCTGTTTTTT. Protein product: CASTLSVGGELFF.

The chain recombines TRBV7-9 with TRBJ2-7; TRBD1 aligns across 10 bases. Germline V gene data show CDR1 as SEHNR and CDR2 as FQNEAQ (reference sequence). V dropped 7 bases and J dropped 4; count of bases not matched to a gene: 7. The CDR3 length is 14 residues. The CDR3 DNA follows: TGTGCCAGCATAGCCGGGACAGGGGCTTACGAGCAGTACTTC. Its translation is CASIAGTGAYEQYF.

The V call is TRBV6-5, the J call TRBJ1-4; D is possibly TRBD1 (6 bases). The V end was cut by 6 bases, the J end by 2 bases, with 13 bases between. The CDR3 extends over 15 amino acids. Per germline, CDR1 MNHEY and CDR2 SVGAGI. The DNA of the CDR3 is TGTGCCAGCAGCAACACCGGGGGCACTAATGAAAAACTGTTTTTT. Translating gives CASSNTGGTNEKLFF.

The chain links TRBV27 to TRBJ2-3, with TRBD2 matching 11 bases. V was pared by 5 bases and J by 6 bases, with 10 bases of the junction left unmatched. Germline CDR1 MNHEY, CDR2 SMNVEV (reference sequence). This CDR3 has 16 residues. Here the CDR3 reads CASSTLGLAEADTQYF. DNA for the CDR3: TGTGCCAGCAGTACCCTGGGACTAGCGGAAGCCGATACGCAGTATTTT.

This sequence joins TRBV25-1 and TRBJ2-3, with D hard to call. Germline CDR1 MGHDK, CDR2 SYGVNS. V dropped 8 bases and J dropped 2 bases, with 8 bases sitting between them. There are 12 residues in the CDR3. CDR3: CASGPLTDTQYF. CDR3 DNA: TGTGCCAGCGGGCCCCTCACAGATACGCAGTATTTT. Supplemented by reference TRBV25-1 and TRBJ2-3, the full variable domain reads EADIYQTPRYLVIGTGKKITLECSQTMGHDKMYWYQQDPGMELHLIHYSYGVNSTEKGDLSSESTVSRIRTEHFPLTLESARPSHTSQYLCASGPLTDTQYFGPGTRLTVL.

The rearrangement uses TRBV15 and TRBJ2-5; TRBD2 aligns across 11 bases. Germline-derived CDR1 and CDR2 are LNHNV and YYDKDF (reference sequence). The length of the CDR3 is 18 residues. Trimming at V came to 1 base and at J to 1 base, leaving 8 bases not matched to a gene. The CDR3 is CATSRGTGTSGPQETQYF. The CDR3, as DNA: TGTGCCACCAGCAGAGGCACCGGGACTAGCGGTCCCCAAGAGACCCAGTACTTC. Using reference TRBV15 and TRBJ2-5 for the parts outside the CDR3, the full variable domain is DAMVIQNPRYQVTQFGKPVTLSCSQTLNHNVMYWYQQKSSQAPKLLFHYYDKDFNNEADTPDNFQSRRPNTSFCFLDIRSPGLGDTAMYLCATSRGTGTSGPQETQYFGPGTRLLVL.

V usage is TRBV12-5 and J usage is TRBJ2-1; the D is unclear. Germline CDR1 is LGHNT and CDR2 is FRNRAP. The CDR3 loop spans 13 amino acids. Trimming cost V 1 base and J 4 bases, with 5 bases left between them. The CDR3 spells CASGLANYNEQFF. Written as DNA, the CDR3 is TGTGCTAGTGGTTTGGCAAATTACAATGAGCAGTTCTTC.

The chain employs TRBV5-1 and TRBJ2-7; D remains ambiguous. The CDR3 is 15 residues long. The germline CDR1 and CDR2 sequences are SGHRS and YFSETQ. V was trimmed by 2 bases and J by 0 bases, leaving 12 bases between them. CDR3 region: CASSFLAASSYEQYF. The CDR3, as DNA: TGCGCCAGCAGCTTCTTGGCAGCCAGCTCCTACGAGCAGTACTTC.

In the case of this clone: Other DNA variants within this sample encode the same CDR3. V gene TRBV29-1 combines with J gene TRBJ1-5; perhaps TRBD1 as D (5 bases). Germline V gene lookup returns CDR1 SQVTM and CDR2 ANQGSEA. CDR3 size: 12 residues. V was cut by 6 bases and J by 1 base, with 7 bases left in between. The CDR3 sequence is CSVRDSNQPQHF. In nucleotides, the CDR3 is TGCAGCGTACGGGACAGCAATCAGCCCCAGCATTTT. Full variable domain (missing parts from reference TRBV29-1 and TRBJ1-5): SAVISQKPSRDICQRGTSLTIQCQVDSQVTMMFWYRQQPGQSLTLIATANQGSEATYESGFVIDKFPISRPNLTFSTLTVSNMSPEDSSIYLCSVRDSNQPQHFGDGTRLSIL.

The chain couples TRBV29-1 to TRBJ2-1, with 10 bases fitting TRBD2. V lost 1 base, J lost 6 bases, and 6 bases stayed unmatched. CDR3 length: 15 amino acids. The germline V gene has CDR1 SQVTM and CDR2 ANQGSEA. As DNA, the CDR3 is TGCAGCGTTGAAGTAGGAAGCGGGAGGGCCAATGAGCAGTTCTTC. Its protein product is CSVEVGSGRANEQFF.

The genes are TRBV6-1 and TRBJ2-7; D is unclear. The CDR3 runs 16 residues. Germline values: CDR1 MNHNS, CDR2 SASEGT. The V gene lost 1 base and the J gene lost 3 bases, with 16 bases spanning the gap. The CDR3 reads CASSEGPDSLIYEQYF. The CDR3 DNA reads TGTGCCAGCAGTGAAGGACCGGATTCCCTGATCTACGAGCAGTACTTC.

This chain connects TRBV5-4 to TRBJ2-5; 11 bases are shared with TRBD2. The J call may be incorrect, as the DNA end agrees better with TRBJ2-7. The CDR3 is 14 amino acids. CDR1 is SGHNT, CDR2 YYREEE, per germline (reference sequence). The DNA of the CDR3 is TGTGCCAGCAGCTTGACTAGCGGGAGCCGCGAGCAGTACTTC. Translation: CASSLTSGSREQYF.

This clone has only one observation. This chain connects TRBV5-3 to TRBJ2-1; possibly TRBD1 or TRBD2 for D (5 bases each). TRBV5-3 falls under the ORF class, with uncertain function. This CDR3 region has 17 residues. Trimming took 3 bases from V and 6 from J, leaving 22 bases between them. The chain's CDR3 is CARSSSPGPWVSNEQFF. The CDR3 DNA reads as TGTGCCAGAAGCTCGTCGCCGGGACCCTGGGTTTCCAATGAGCAGTTCTTC.

This chain connects TRBV27 to TRBJ2-5, with 12 bases aligning to TRBD2. Matching the DNA end better, TRBJ2-7 makes the J call doubtful. CDR1 MNHEY and CDR2 SMNVEV come from the germline V gene (reference sequence). This CDR3 region has 16 residues. The CDR3 reads CASSILAGGPLYEQYF. For the CDR3, the DNA is TGTGCCAGCAGTATCCTAGCGGGAGGGCCTCTCTACGAGCAGTACTTC.

The chain couples TRBV18 to TRBJ2-1; 11 bases match TRBD2. With V trimmed by 1 base and J by 0 bases, 8 bases remained unmatched. Germline V lookup: CDR1 KGHSH, CDR2 LQKENI. The CDR3 spans 19 residues. The CDR3 sequence: CASSPRGLADYSSYNEQFF. The DNA of the CDR3 is TGTGCCAGCTCACCACGGGGACTAGCGGACTATAGCTCCTACAATGAGCAGTTCTTC.

This clone was recorded only once. At one end, the junction sequence differs from germline, possibly due to a read error. V is TRBV10-2 and J is TRBJ2-5; 7 nucleotides align to TRBD1. CDR1 WSHSY and CDR2 SAAADI come from the germline V gene. The CDR3 runs to 13 residues. This chain's CDR3 is CASSGRQGEAQYF. DNA of the CDR3: TGCGCCAGCAGCGGACGACAGGGAGAGGCCCAGTACTTC.

The chain carries TRBV9 and TRBJ1-2; 8 bases are a match to TRBD1. Germline CDR1 reads SGDLS; CDR2 reads YYNGEE. CDR3 length: 13 residues. Losses at the gene ends were 3 bases for V and 3 bases for J; bases not matched to a gene: 1. CDR3 residues: CASSAGQDYGYTF. The CDR3 nucleotides are TGTGCCAGCAGCGCGGGACAGGACTATGGCTACACCTTC.

As DNA, the CDR3 is TGCGCCAGCAGCTTAAAGGGAGTCCACTCCTACGAGCAGTACTTC. Its translation: CASSLKGVHSYEQYF. The chain carries TRBV5-1 and TRBJ2-7; perhaps TRBD2 as D (5 bases). V was cut by 2 bases and J by 0 bases, with 12 bases left in between. Germline loops: CDR1 SGHRS, CDR2 YFSETQ. CDR3 length: 15 residues.

This chain joins TRBV28 and TRBJ2-1; a weak D match, TRBD2 (6 bases). CDR1 is MDHEN, CDR2 SYDVKM, per germline. The CDR3 contains 15 residues. V gave up 6 bases and J gave up 2 bases, with 14 bases separating them. CDR3: CASRPTSGTYNEQFF. The CDR3 region has the DNA TGTGCCAGCAGACCGACTAGTGGGACCTACAATGAGCAGTTCTTC.

This chain uses TRBV28 with TRBJ1-1; D is unclear. This CDR3 region has 14 residues. V dropped 2 bases and J dropped 1 base, with 8 bases sitting between them. Germline V gene lookup returns CDR1 MDHEN and CDR2 SYDVKM. The CDR3 region is CASSLRTPNTEAFF. The CDR3 bases are TGTGCCAGCAGTTTACGGACTCCGAACACTGAAGCTTTCTTT.

The chain combines TRBV11-2 with TRBJ2-5; D unresolved. The J call is doubtful: the DNA matches TRBJ2-7 better. The CDR3 runs to 14 residues. From germline, CDR1 is SGHAT and CDR2 FQNNGV. DNA for the CDR3: TGTGCCAGCAGCCCGCGAACAGTGTCCTACGAGCAGTACTTC. Encoded protein: CASSPRTVSYEQYF.

The rearrangement links TRBV15 to TRBJ2-3; perhaps TRBD2 as D (6 bases). The CDR3 is 17 amino acids. Per germline, CDR1 LNHNV and CDR2 YYDKDF (reference sequence). Trimming removed 4 bases at V and 0 bases at J, with 17 bases between. The DNA of the CDR3 is TGTGCCACCAGCACCCCTCCCTTTACTAGCAGCACAGATACGCAGTATTTT. Translation gives CATSTPPFTSSTDTQYF.

The rearrangement links TRBV27 to TRBJ2-7; D is possibly TRBD1 (6 bases). There are 16 residues in the CDR3. Deletions cut 3 bases from V and 0 bases from J, with 15 bases between. Germline V gene data show CDR1 as MNHEY and CDR2 as SMNVEV (reference sequence). The CDR3 here is CASSFSSGDASYEQYF. Written as DNA, the CDR3 is TGTGCCAGCAGTTTTAGCTCAGGGGACGCCTCCTACGAGCAGTACTTC.

This chain joins TRBV27 and TRBJ1-4; D might be TRBD1 (6 bases). The germline gives CDR1 MNHEY, CDR2 SMNVEV (reference sequence). V was pared by 0 bases and J by 8 bases, with 13 bases between. The CDR3 consists of 15 residues. CDR3 nucleotide sequence: TGTGCCAGCAGTTTATCGTGGGGGGCGCTAGAAAAACTGTTTTTT. This codes for CASSLSWGALEKLFF.

The J gene is TRBJ2-7, the V gene TRBV11-2, with TRBD1 identical over 7 bases. The CDR3 loop spans 15 amino acids. Germline CDR1 reads SGHAT; CDR2 reads FQNNGV. V gave up 5 bases and J gave up 5 bases; unmatched junction bases: 12. Written as DNA, the CDR3 is TGTGCCAGCAGCCCAAGGGGACAGAGGCAGCACGAGCAGTACTTC. Its protein product is CASSPRGQRQHEQYF.

The J gene is TRBJ2-1, the V gene TRBV28; TRBD2 is a possible D gene (5 bases). The germline CDR1 and CDR2 sequences are MDHEN and SYDVKM. The V gene lost 8 bases and the J gene lost 0 bases, with 8 bases spanning the gap. The CDR3 totals 13 residues. The CDR3 nucleotides read TGTGCCAGCGATGGGAGCTCCTACAATGAGCAGTTCTTC. The encoded protein is CASDGSSYNEQFF.